There are a few counts of the clone carrying this T cell receptor beta chain. Its target is not known. These data belong to a study of naive and memory T cell subsets. Overall study findings and caveats: Naive and memory subsets had different power law exponents for TCR abundance.

This CDR3 comprises 17 residues. Germline-derived CDR1 and CDR2 are MNHEY and SMNVEV (reference sequence). V gave up 3 bases and J gave up 4 bases, with 21 bases separating them. Two oligonucleotides, mixed equimolar, formed the beta constant-region primer covering TRBC1 and TRBC2. Nested alpha and beta constant-region primers with the SP2 primer drove four PCR rounds on ligated cDNA. In TCRdb, the UMI-ligation and nested PCR reads were re-called with MiXCR into one record per CDR3 protein. The sample lists some 150,000 distinct CDR3 sequences; about 17% were seen once. The genes are TRBV27 and TRBJ2-5; maybe TRBD1 (6 bases). The receptor was derived from a human donor in good health. Sequences were obtained from naive CD4+ T cells from blood. CDR3 sequence reads: CASSLIRSTGITETQYF. Here the CDR3 DNA reads TGTGCCAGCAGTTTGATCCGCTCTACAGGGATTACAGAGACCCAGTACTTC.